Below are 25 T cell receptor beta chains sequenced from a single sample in a study of breast tumors, draining lymph nodes, adjacent tissues. TCRdb redid the calling of the multiplex PCR reads with MiXCR, one entry per CDR3 protein. The sample includes about 16,000 distinct CDR3 sequences, nearly 45% of them seen just once. The sequencing sample was made of tumor-adjacent breast tissue. These receptors came from a female donor with breast cancer. Some clones in this sample may be carry-over from other donors' samples.

This rearrangement joins TRBV19 to TRBJ2-7, with 9 bases that match TRBD1. Unmatched junction bases numbered 6, after V lost 3 bases and J lost 0 bases. CDR3 length equals 16 residues. CDR1 is LNHDA, CDR2 SQIVND, per germline (reference sequence). The CDR3 region is CASSIEGTGLSYEQYF. The CDR3, as DNA: TGTGCCAGTAGTATCGAGGGGACAGGGCTCTCCTACGAGCAGTACTTC.

The CDR3 region has the DNA TGTGCCAGCAGCTGGGCGGGACGCCTCGGGGAGCTGTTTTTT. Translated: CASSWAGRLGELFF. The V gene is TRBV5-6, the J gene TRBJ2-2, with D tentatively TRBD2 (6 bases). The CDR3 covers 14 residues. V was pared by 3 bases and J by 7 bases, with 13 bases between. CDR1 is SGHDT and CDR2 is YYEEEE in the germline V gene. The full variable domain, rest sourced from reference TRBV5-6 and TRBJ2-2, is DAGVTQSPTHLIKTRGQQVTLRCSPKSGHDTVSWYQQALGQGPQFIFQYYEEEERQRGNFPDRFSGHQFPNYSSELNVNALLLGDSALYLCASSWAGRLGELFFGEGSRLTVL.

Concerning this clonotype itself: A much larger clone differs from this one at a single base, so this may be a read error. The chain has TRBV20-1 and TRBJ1-1; 10 bases align to TRBD1. CDR3 length: 14 residues. The V gene end was trimmed by 0 bases and the J gene end by 12 bases; junction bases not matched to a gene: 10. CDR1 DFQATT and CDR2 SNEGSKA come from the germline V gene (reference sequence). The CDR3 protein is CSARDWRQGALTFF. CDR3 nucleotide sequence: TGCAGTGCTAGAGATTGGCGACAGGGGGCTTTGACTTTCTTT.

By share, this clonotype ranks as medium-sized (0.01 to 0.1%). The gene calls are TRBV9 and TRBJ1-6; the D gene is possibly TRBD1 (6 bases). This CDR3 spans 14 amino acids. V lost 2 bases and J lost 8, with 11 bases in between. Germline V gene lookup returns CDR1 SGDLS and CDR2 YYNGEE. The chain's CDR3 is CASSVGGFDSPLHF. The CDR3 DNA follows: TGTGCCAGCAGCGTGGGGGGCTTTGATTCACCCCTCCACTTT.

This chain uses TRBV29-1 with TRBJ1-5; 7 bases line up with TRBD1. This CDR3 has 13 residues. From germline, CDR1 is SQVTM and CDR2 ANQGSEA. Unmatched junction bases numbered 5, after V lost 6 bases and J lost 3 bases. This CDR3 reads CSVRQGSNQPQHF. CDR3 nucleotide sequence: TGCAGCGTCCGACAGGGTTCCAATCAGCCCCAGCATTTT.

By share of the sample, this clonotype is large. CDR3 residues: CASSFPTGAYGYTF. In nucleotides, the CDR3 is TGTGCCAGCAGCTTTCCCACAGGTGCCTATGGCTACACCTTC. The J gene is TRBJ1-2, the V gene TRBV5-6, with TRBD1 as a possible D gene (5 bases). V lost 2 bases and J lost 4, with 12 bases in between. This CDR3 has 14 amino acids. From germline, CDR1 is SGHDT and CDR2 YYEEEE.

This chain uses TRBV9 with TRBJ1-2; 11 bases align to TRBD1. The V gene end was trimmed by 4 bases and the J gene end by 8 bases; junction bases not matched to a gene: 16. The CDR3 sequence is 17 residues long. CDR1 and CDR2 (germline): SGDLS, YYNGEE. CDR3 bases: TGTGCCAGCAGCCAAGGACAGGGGGCTAACCCACTTGGGGGCTACACCTTC. Amino acid sequence: CASSQGQGANPLGGYTF.

The chain is built from TRBV7-9 and TRBJ2-3, with D tentatively TRBD2 (6 bases). The CDR3 covers 15 residues. V gave up 1 base and J gave up 0 bases, with 8 bases separating them. Germline V gives CDR1 SEHNR, CDR2 FQNEAQ (reference sequence). The CDR3 protein is CASSLGRESTDTQYF. The CDR3 DNA reads as TGTGCCAGCAGCTTAGGGCGGGAAAGCACAGATACGCAGTATTTT.

This clonotype was recorded many times. A much larger clone lies one base from this, so it may be a read error. This sequence joins TRBV9 and TRBJ2-7; 8 nucleotides align to TRBD2. Germline V CDR1 and CDR2: SGDLS, YYNGEE. The CDR3 runs 14 residues. The CDR3 DNA reads TGTGCCAGCAGCGGGGGACTAGTCTCCTACGAGCAGTCCTTC. Encoded protein: CASSGGLVSYEQSF. The whole variable domain, filled in from reference TRBV9 and TRBJ2-7, reads DSGVTQTPKHLITATGQRVTLRCSPRSGDLSVYWYQQSLDQGLQFLIQYYNGEERAKGNILERFSAQQFPDLHSELNLSSLELGDSALYFCASSGGLVSYEQSFGPGTRLTVT.

The table lists this clonotype with many counts. The chain links TRBV5-1 to TRBJ2-1, with D tentatively TRBD1 or TRBD2 (5 bases each). The V end was cut by 4 bases, the J end by 4 bases, with 18 bases between. Germline V lookup: CDR1 SGHRS, CDR2 YFSETQ. The CDR3 covers 16 residues. The CDR3 here is CASSPTPGLTYNEQFF. The CDR3 nucleotides are TGCGCCAGCAGCCCAACTCCGGGGCTGACGTACAATGAGCAGTTCTTC. Looking up the rest from reference TRBV5-1 and TRBJ2-1 gives the full variable domain: KAGVTQTPRYLIKTRGQQVTLSCSPISGHRSVSWYQQTPGQGLQFLFEYFSETQRNKGNFPGRFSGRQFSNSRSEMNVSTLELGDSALYLCASSPTPGLTYNEQFFGPGTRLTVL.

The sample holds one count of this clonotype. The rearrangement joins TRBV5-1 to TRBJ1-2; TRBD1 matches at 7 bases. The trim removed 0 bases at V and 4 bases at J, leaving 9 bases unmatched. The length of the CDR3 is 16 residues. Germline V gene lookup returns CDR1 SGHRS and CDR2 YFSETQ. The CDR3 DNA is TGCGCCAGCAGCTTGGAGAACCCGACAGGGAGCTATGGCTACACCTTC. Amino acids: CASSLENPTGSYGYTF.

The table lists this clonotype with many counts. The V and J genes are TRBV7-2 and TRBJ1-1; D gene unclear. V was trimmed by 1 base and J by 0 bases, leaving 12 bases between them. Germline V gene data show CDR1 as SGHTA and CDR2 as FQGNSA. CDR3 size: 16 residues. CDR3 in amino acids: CASSLGAGRLNTEAFF. The CDR3 region has the DNA TGTGCCAGCAGCTTAGGGGCAGGTCGCCTGAACACTGAAGCTTTCTTT.

This clonotype was counted ten times or more. The chain links TRBV6-5 to TRBJ2-3, with 7 bases lining up with TRBD2. Germline V gene data show CDR1 as MNHEY and CDR2 as SVGAGI. The V and J ends lost 5 bases and 2 bases, in that order; junction bases with no gene match: 7. The CDR3 has 15 residues. The CDR3 DNA sequence: TGTGCCAGCAGTCACCGGGGACTAAACACAGATACGCAGTATTTT. It codes for CASSHRGLNTDTQYF.

This clonotype was seen repeatedly, ten times or more. Since a much larger clone is just one base distant, this may be a read error. The conserved closing phenylalanine or tryptophan is absent in this CDR3, likely reflecting a read error. The CDR3 region is CASSGTTGYNEQFV. As DNA, the CDR3 is TGCGCCAGTTCCGGGACTACCGGCTACAATGAGCAGTTCGTC. The V gene is TRBV5-1, the J gene TRBJ2-1, with 7 nucleotides matching TRBD2. The J segment lost 3 bases and the V segment lost 8 bases, leaving 8 bases of the junction unmatched. The CDR3 runs to 14 residues. Germline V gene data show CDR1 as SGHRS and CDR2 as YFSETQ.

V is TRBV7-9 and J is TRBJ1-2, with 7 nucleotides matching TRBD1. Germline V gives CDR1 SEHNR, CDR2 FQNEAQ (reference sequence). The CDR3 is made up of 13 amino acids. The junction had 2 bases not matched to a gene; V was cut back by 2 bases and J by 5 bases. Here the CDR3 reads CASSLHRGYGYTF. Here the CDR3 DNA reads TGTGCCAGCAGCTTACACAGGGGATATGGCTACACCTTC.

This clonotype has ten or more counts. J is TRBJ2-5 and V is TRBV28; D remains ambiguous. Germline CDR1 reads MDHEN; CDR2 reads SYDVKM. V shed 10 bases and J shed 1 base, with 10 bases lying between them. The CDR3 has 12 residues. CDR3 protein: CATQTPQETQYF. The CDR3 DNA is TGTGCCACCCAAACCCCCCAAGAGACCCAGTACTTC. Supplemented by reference TRBV28 and TRBJ2-5, the full variable domain reads DVKVTQSSRYLVKRTGEKVFLECVQDMDHENMFWYRQDPGLGLRLIYFSYDVKMKEKGDIPEGYSVSREKKERFSLILESASTNQTSMYLCATQTPQETQYFGPGTRLLVL.

As to this clonotype: Given a much more abundant clone one base away, this may be a read error. The chain employs TRBV7-3 and TRBJ1-1; TRBD1 might be the D (6 bases). Germline values: CDR1 SGHTA, CDR2 FQGTGA. The CDR3 spans 14 residues. This CDR3 is CASSTTGRNTGAFF. The DNA for the CDR3 is TGTGCCAGCAGCACGACAGGTCGAAACACTGGAGCTTTCTTT.

This clonotype has only a few counts. The chain has TRBV5-4 and TRBJ2-6; 10 nucleotides align to TRBD1. This CDR3 is 17 amino acids long. Germline V CDR1 and CDR2: SGHNT, YYREEE (reference sequence). After removal of 4 bases from V and 2 bases from J, the junction contained 6 bases not matched to a gene. The CDR3 loop reads CASSPGTGVTGANVLTF. The DNA of the CDR3 is TGTGCCAGCAGCCCGGGGACAGGGGTTACTGGGGCCAACGTCCTGACTTTC.

This clonotype was seen repeatedly, ten times or more. The chain joins TRBV20-1 to TRBJ1-4; D not certain. V was pared by 4 bases and J by 4 bases, with 7 bases between. The length of the CDR3 is 12 residues. Germline CDR1 DFQATT, CDR2 SNEGSKA (reference sequence). The CDR3 reads CSATPNNEKLFF. CDR3 bases: TGCAGTGCTACGCCCAATAATGAAAAACTGTTTTTT.

The V call is TRBV9, the J call TRBJ1-2; 8 bases map to TRBD1. The CDR3 contains 15 residues. Looked up from germline, CDR1 is SGDLS and CDR2 is YYNGEE. V lost 4 bases, J lost 4 bases, and 9 bases stayed unmatched. DNA for the CDR3: TGTGCCAGCAGCACCGGACAGGGTGAGGGCTATGGCTACACCTTC. Protein sequence: CASSTGQGEGYGYTF. Full variable domain (outside the CDR3, taken from reference TRBV9 and TRBJ1-2): DSGVTQTPKHLITATGQRVTLRCSPRSGDLSVYWYQQSLDQGLQFLIQYYNGEERAKGNILERFSAQQFPDLHSELNLSSLELGDSALYFCASSTGQGEGYGYTFGSGTRLTVV.

V is TRBV29-1 and J is TRBJ1-2, with a tentative D call TRBD1 (6 bases). CDR1 and CDR2 (germline): SQVTM, ANQGSEA. This CDR3 is built from 13 residues. V lost 7 bases and J lost 4, with 16 bases in between. The CDR3 DNA is TGCAGCGCCACACAGGGAGGAGGCTATGGCTACACCTTC. Translated, it gives CSATQGGGYGYTF. The whole variable domain, remainder taken from reference TRBV29-1 and TRBJ1-2, is SAVISQKPSRDICQRGTSLTIQCQVDSQVTMMFWYRQQPGQSLTLIATANQGSEATYESGFVIDKFPISRPNLTFSTLTVSNMSPEDSSIYLCSATQGGGYGYTFGSGTRLTVV.

This chain connects TRBV15 to TRBJ2-6; D unclear. CDR1 LNHNV and CDR2 YYDKDF come from the germline V gene (reference sequence). V was clipped by 3 bases and J by 4 bases, with 7 bases between them. This CDR3 region has 14 residues. For the CDR3, the DNA is TGTGCCACCAGCAGCCCCGCAGGGGCCAACGTCCTGACTTTC. Protein: CATSSPAGANVLTF. Full variable domain (outside the CDR3, taken from reference TRBV15 and TRBJ2-6): DAMVIQNPRYQVTQFGKPVTLSCSQTLNHNVMYWYQQKSSQAPKLLFHYYDKDFNNEADTPDNFQSRRPNTSFCFLDIRSPGLGDTAMYLCATSSPAGANVLTFGAGSRLTVL.

This clonotype is medium-sized in the sample. This sequence joins TRBV7-8 and TRBJ2-3; 8 nucleotides line up with TRBD2. The J segment lost 2 bases and the V segment lost 1 base, leaving 5 bases of the junction unmatched. CDR3 size: 16 residues. In germline, CDR1 is SGHVS, CDR2 FQNEAQ. The CDR3 sequence is CASSLGSGTSTDTQYF. The CDR3 DNA is TGTGCCAGCAGCTTAGGTAGCGGGACCTCCACAGATACGCAGTATTTT.

In this sample, this clonotype turned up a few times. In DNA, the CDR3 is TGTGCCAGCAGACGGGGTACGACAGGGGTAGAAAAACTGTTTTTT. It specifies CASRRGTTGVEKLFF. This chain links TRBV6-5 with TRBJ1-4; TRBD1 matches at 8 bases. The germline CDR1 and CDR2 sequences are MNHEY and SVGAGI. The CDR3 runs to 15 residues. The ends lost 6 bases at V and 8 bases at J; junction bases unmatched: 11.

This chain links TRBV6-4 with TRBJ1-2, with 10 bases lining up with TRBD1. Trimming took 5 bases from V and 0 from J; bases not matched to a gene: 3. From germline, CDR1 is MRHNA and CDR2 SNTAGT. CDR3 length equals 15 residues. CDR3 coding DNA: TGTGCCAGCAGTCCGGGACAGGGGACTAACTATGGCTACACCTTC. This translates into CASSPGQGTNYGYTF.